A single sample is the source of the 26 T cell receptor beta chains below, sequenced in a study of blood T cells in healthy people across ages. Using a J-beta primer mix together with a sample-barcoded 5' primer, a second PCR was run for about 6 to 12 cycles. TCRdb re-called the 5' RACE reads with MiXCR, one entry per CDR3 protein. The data contain 550,000 to 700,000 distinct CDR3 sequences, roughly a quarter of them seen just once; the ten biggest clones take up under 20%. Sequencing was done on a sample of blood. Receptor source: a woman in her seventies in good health.

The V and J genes are TRBV20-1 and TRBJ2-1, with 12 bases that match TRBD2. This CDR3 spans 15 amino acids. CDR1 and CDR2 (germline): DFQATT, SNEGSKA (reference sequence). The ends lost 2 bases at V and 8 bases at J; junction bases unmatched: 7. DNA for the CDR3: TGCAGTGCTAGATCTCGTGGGACTAGCGGGTATGAGCAGTTCTTC. Amino acid sequence: CSARSRGTSGYEQFF.

The V call is TRBV5-1, the J call TRBJ2-3; 9 nucleotides match TRBD2. The V gene end was trimmed by 0 bases and the J gene end by 2 bases; junction bases not matched to a gene: 4. Germline V CDR1 and CDR2: SGHRS, YFSETQ. The CDR3 has 16 amino acids. CDR3 loop: CASSLVGTSPTDTQYF. CDR3 nucleotide sequence: TGCGCCAGCAGCTTGGTGGGGACTAGCCCCACAGATACGCAGTATTTT.

This clonotype was observed a few times. The chain employs TRBV19 and TRBJ1-4; D remains unclear. In germline, CDR1 is LNHDA, CDR2 SQIVND (reference sequence). Trimming stripped 3 bases from V and 10 bases from J, with 15 bases between. This CDR3 comprises 14 residues. CDR3 nucleotide sequence: TGTGCCAGTAGTATTGGGTTGGAAGTGGGAAAACTGTTTTTT. As protein: CASSIGLEVGKLFF.

This clonotype was observed a handful of times. The V gene is TRBV7-3, the J gene TRBJ1-2; 12 bases align to TRBD1. V lost 5 bases and J lost 7; bases outside the gene matches: 2. This CDR3 has 13 residues. Germline lookup yields CDR1 SGHTA and CDR2 FQGTGA. The CDR3 spells CASSRDRGLGYTF. CDR3 DNA sequence: TGTGCCAGCAGCAGGGACAGGGGGCTTGGCTACACCTTC. The full variable domain, in which reference TRBV7-3 and TRBJ1-2 provide the parts outside the CDR3, is GAGVSQTPSNKVTEKGKYVELRCDPISGHTALYWYRQSLGQGPEFLIYFQGTGAADDSGLPNDRFFAVRPEGSVSTLKIQRTERGDSAVYLCASSRDRGLGYTFGSGTRLTVV.

Here the CDR3 reads CASSPQTALLVTEAFF. In DNA, the CDR3 is TGCGCCAGCAGCCCTCAGACAGCCTTGCTTGTAACTGAAGCTTTCTTT. The chain couples TRBV5-1 to TRBJ1-1; D is perhaps TRBD1 (5 bases). This CDR3 contains 16 residues. Germline CDR1 is SGHRS and CDR2 is YFSETQ. V was pared by 4 bases and J by 5 bases, with 21 bases between. The full variable domain, with the rest looked up from reference TRBV5-1 and TRBJ1-1, is KAGVTQTPRYLIKTRGQQVTLSCSPISGHRSVSWYQQTPGQGLQFLFEYFSETQRNKGNFPGRFSGRQFSNSRSEMNVSTLELGDSALYLCASSPQTALLVTEAFFGQGTRLTVV.

V gene TRBV6-2 or TRBV6-3 combines with J gene TRBJ2-2; 7 nucleotides agree with TRBD1. Germline V CDR1 and CDR2: MNHEY, SVGEGT. J lost 7 bases, V lost 6 bases, and 11 bases had no gene match. The CDR3 length is 15 residues. In DNA form, the CDR3 reads TGTGCCAGCAGACACACCCTTAACAGGGGCGGGGAGCTGTTTTTT. It yields the protein CASRHTLNRGGELFF.

The chain links TRBV20-1 to TRBJ1-5, with 9 bases lining up with TRBD1. With V trimmed by 5 bases and J by 7 bases, 6 bases remained unmatched. CDR1 DFQATT and CDR2 SNEGSKA come from the germline V gene (reference sequence). This CDR3 spans 13 amino acids. The CDR3 DNA reads as TGCAGTGCTGGACAGGGGCTACGGCAGCCCCAGCATTTT. Translation: CSAGQGLRQPQHF.

This clonotype was counted between two and nine times. Just one base apart from a much larger clone, this may be a read error. The V and J genes are TRBV2 and TRBJ2-7; TRBD1 aligns across 8 bases. The V gene end was trimmed by 4 bases and the J gene end by 5 bases; junction bases not matched to a gene: 4. The CDR3 totals 13 residues. CDR1 is SNHLY, CDR2 FYNNEI, per germline. The CDR3 DNA reads TGTGCCAGCAGTGGACAGGGGTTCGACGAGCAGTACTTC. Residues: CASSGQGFDEQYF.

V is TRBV20-1 and J is TRBJ2-1; D is perhaps TRBD1 (6 bases). The germline CDR1 and CDR2 sequences are DFQATT and SNEGSKA (reference sequence). V lost 4 bases, J lost 5 bases, and 9 bases lay in between. This CDR3 contains 12 residues. CDR3 amino acids: CSATNRDNEQFF. In DNA, the CDR3 is TGCAGTGCTACAAACAGGGACAATGAGCAGTTCTTC.

This chain connects TRBV29-1 to TRBJ2-5; D is perhaps TRBD1 (5 bases). The DNA matches TRBJ2-7 better at its end, which makes the J call doubtful. The CDR3 totals 12 residues. Germline loops: CDR1 SQVTM, CDR2 ANQGSEA. The CDR3: CSVRAGIYEQYF. As DNA, the CDR3 is TGCAGCGTTAGGGCAGGGATCTACGAGCAGTACTTC.

This clonotype was recorded a few times. The chain has TRBV7-2 and TRBJ1-2, with 12 bases that match TRBD1. Unmatched junction bases numbered 8, after V lost 5 bases and J lost 7 bases. Germline-derived CDR1 and CDR2 are SGHTA and FQGNSA. This CDR3 comprises 15 residues. In DNA, the CDR3 is TGTGCCAGCAGCCCGAGGGACAGGGGGCTAGGTGGCTACACCTTC. This codes for CASSPRDRGLGGYTF.

This clonotype has a handful of counts. V usage is TRBV5-6 and J usage is TRBJ2-7, with TRBD2 matching over 8 bases. This CDR3 spans 15 amino acids. After removal of 3 bases from V and 3 bases from J, the junction contained 8 bases not matched to a gene. In germline, CDR1 is SGHDT, CDR2 YYEEEE. The CDR3 sequence is CASSWGLDGLYEQYF. The CDR3 DNA reads TGTGCCAGCAGCTGGGGACTAGACGGTCTCTACGAGCAGTACTTC.

This chain joins TRBV5-1 and TRBJ2-5; possible D gene TRBD2, 6 bases. CDR3 length: 14 amino acids. V lost 2 bases to trimming and J lost 5 bases, with 13 bases between them. The germline V gene encodes CDR1 SGHRS and CDR2 YFSETQ. The CDR3 DNA reads TGCGCCAGCAGCTTAGGCGGGGTGTCGGAGACCCAGTACTTC. This translates into CASSLGGVSETQYF.

This clonotype was seen only a few times. The junction departs from the called germline gene at one end, perhaps through a read error. V is TRBV12-3 or TRBV12-4 and J is TRBJ2-3; 8 bases line up with TRBD2. The CDR3 has 13 amino acids. DNA for the CDR3: TGTGCCAGCGGTTTAGGACTAGCCGGTACGCAGTATTTT. Translating gives CASGLGLAGTQYF.

This chain joins TRBV10-3 and TRBJ2-5; tentatively, D is TRBD1 (8 bases). Trimming removed 10 bases from V and 2 bases from J, with 23 bases in between. This CDR3 is 16 amino acids long. Germline assignment: CDR1 ENHRY and CDR2 SYGVKD. This CDR3 reads CATRGVTGGLQETQYF. Here the CDR3 DNA reads TGTGCCACCCGGGGGGTTACAGGGGGACTACAAGAGACCCAGTACTTC.

The chain links TRBV28 to TRBJ2-2, with 9 bases lining up with TRBD1. The germline V gene encodes CDR1 MDHEN and CDR2 SYDVKM. V was pared by 7 bases and J by 6 bases, with 15 bases of the junction left unmatched. This CDR3 has 17 amino acids. CDR3 sequence (DNA): TGTGCCAGCACGGGGACAGGGCCTAGGCGAGGGGCCGGGGAGCTGTTTTTT. This gives the protein CASTGTGPRRGAGELFF.

The V call is TRBV4-2, the J call TRBJ2-5; possible D gene TRBD2, 5 bases. The CDR3 covers 16 residues. V gave up 0 bases and J gave up 0 bases, with 11 bases separating them. CDR1 LGHNA and CDR2 YNFKEQ come from the germline V gene. The CDR3 here is CASSQEGERYQETQYF. CDR3 nucleotides: TGTGCCAGCAGCCAAGAAGGAGAGCGGTACCAAGAGACCCAGTACTTC.

This clonotype came up many times. The V gene is TRBV4-2, the J gene TRBJ2-7; the match to TRBD2 covers 7 bases. The CDR3 is made up of 15 amino acids. The V gene's germline CDR1 is LGHNA and CDR2 YNFKEQ. The V segment lost 3 bases and the J segment 3 bases; nucleotides outside the gene matches: 8. The CDR3 loop is CASSHPWTSRYEQYF. In DNA form, the CDR3 reads TGTGCCAGCAGCCACCCATGGACTAGTCGCTACGAGCAGTACTTC.

This clonotype came up a few times. In DNA, the CDR3 is TGCGCCAGCAGATACTTACTAGCGGGAATCACAGATACGCAGTATTTT. Translating gives CASRYLLAGITDTQYF. The genes are TRBV5-1 and TRBJ2-3, with TRBD2 matching over 10 bases. Germline V lookup: CDR1 SGHRS, CDR2 YFSETQ. V was clipped by 5 bases and J by 2 bases; unmatched bases: 8. The CDR3 consists of 16 residues.

In this sample, this clonotype turned up once. The rearrangement links TRBV15 to TRBJ2-5; the match to TRBD2 covers 8 bases. V gave up 4 bases and J gave up 5 bases; unmatched junction bases: 9. The CDR3 consists of 15 residues. Germline V gene data show CDR1 as LNHNV and CDR2 as YYDKDF (reference sequence). CDR3 sequence: CATSNLLAEMETQYF. CDR3 in DNA: TGTGCCACCAGCAATCTACTAGCGGAGATGGAGACCCAGTACTTC.

The chain links TRBV2 to TRBJ2-7; no reliable D call. Trimming cost V 6 bases and J 4 bases, with 13 bases left between them. Germline values: CDR1 SNHLY, CDR2 FYNNEI. The CDR3 totals 13 residues. The CDR3 nucleotides read TGTGCCAGCAGCTCCTGGAAAGGTTACGAGCAGTACTTC. Translation: CASSSWKGYEQYF.

The chain carries TRBV4-2 and TRBJ1-4, with 10 bases identical to TRBD1. The length of the CDR3 is 16 residues. The junction had 5 bases not matched to a gene; V was cut back by 0 bases and J by 7 bases. CDR1 is LGHNA and CDR2 is YNFKEQ in the germline V gene. The DNA for the CDR3 is TGTGCCAGCAGCCAAGATACCGGGACAGGGGCTGAAAAACTGTTTTTT. Translating it yields CASSQDTGTGAEKLFF.

This clonotype was detected a few times. This chain connects TRBV10-3 to TRBJ1-5; no clear D. CDR1 and CDR2 (germline): ENHRY, SYGVKD. The CDR3 extends over 15 amino acids. The ends were cut back, 2 bases at V and 2 bases at J, with 10 bases in the middle. The CDR3 loop reads CAISESSGGNQPQHF. As DNA, the CDR3 is TGTGCCATCAGTGAGAGTTCTGGGGGCAATCAGCCCCAGCATTTT.

The chain uses TRBV5-1 and TRBJ1-2; D uncertain. Germline V gene lookup returns CDR1 SGHRS and CDR2 YFSETQ. Between the trimmed V and J ends, which lost 3 bases and 7 bases, there was a span of 7 bases. The CDR3 totals 11 residues. The CDR3 here is CASSSYSGYTF. The CDR3 DNA is TGCGCCAGCAGCTCGTATAGTGGCTACACCTTC.

The rearrangement uses TRBV5-1 and TRBJ2-2; D uncertain. This CDR3 is built from 15 residues. V lost 1 base, J lost 4 bases, and 11 bases lay in between. Per the germline V gene, CDR1 is SGHRS and CDR2 is YFSETQ. CDR3 sequence: CASSLSLQGTGELFF. CDR3 DNA: TGCGCCAGCAGCTTGAGCCTTCAAGGCACCGGGGAGCTGTTTTTT. The full variable domain, rest sourced from reference TRBV5-1 and TRBJ2-2, is KAGVTQTPRYLIKTRGQQVTLSCSPISGHRSVSWYQQTPGQGLQFLFEYFSETQRNKGNFPGRFSGRQFSNSRSEMNVSTLELGDSALYLCASSLSLQGTGELFFGEGSRLTVL.

This CDR3 reads CASSLGEPPYEQYF. The DNA of the CDR3 is TGTGCCAGCAGCTTAGGTGAGCCCCCCTACGAGCAGTACTTC. V is TRBV7-2 and J is TRBJ2-7; D gene ambiguous. V lost 1 base, J lost 2 bases, and 9 bases lay in between. The CDR3 totals 14 residues. The germline V gene has CDR1 SGHTA and CDR2 FQGNSA.